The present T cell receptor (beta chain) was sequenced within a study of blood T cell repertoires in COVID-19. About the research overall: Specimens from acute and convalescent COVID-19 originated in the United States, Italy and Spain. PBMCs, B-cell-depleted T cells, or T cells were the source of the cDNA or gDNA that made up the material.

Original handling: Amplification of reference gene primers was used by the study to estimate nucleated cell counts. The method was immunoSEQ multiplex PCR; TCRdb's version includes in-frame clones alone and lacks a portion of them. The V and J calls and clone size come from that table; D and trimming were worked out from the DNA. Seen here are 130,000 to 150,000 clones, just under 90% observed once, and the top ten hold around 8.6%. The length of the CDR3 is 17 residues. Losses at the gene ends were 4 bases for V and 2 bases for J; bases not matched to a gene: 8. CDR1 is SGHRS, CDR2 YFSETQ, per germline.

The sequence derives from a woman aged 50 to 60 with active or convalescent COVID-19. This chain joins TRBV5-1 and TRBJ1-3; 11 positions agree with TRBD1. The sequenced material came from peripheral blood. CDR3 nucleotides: TGCGCCAGCAGCGGACAGGGGGCGCAGCTTGCTGGAAACACCATATATTTT. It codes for CASSGQGAQLAGNTIYF. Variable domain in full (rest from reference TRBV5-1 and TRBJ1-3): KAGVTQTPRYLIKTRGQQVTLSCSPISGHRSVSWYQQTPGQGLQFLFEYFSETQRNKGNFPGRFSGRQFSNSRSEMNVSTLELGDSALYLCASSGQGAQLAGNTIYFGEGSWLTVV.